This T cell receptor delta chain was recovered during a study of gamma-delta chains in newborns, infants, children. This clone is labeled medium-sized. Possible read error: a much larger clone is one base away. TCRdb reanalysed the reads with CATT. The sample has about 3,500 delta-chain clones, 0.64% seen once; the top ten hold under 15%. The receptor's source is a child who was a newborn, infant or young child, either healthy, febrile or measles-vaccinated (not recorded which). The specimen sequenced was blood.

CDR3 sequence reads: CACDTWGTSQLFF. The CDR3 bases are TGTGCCTGTGACACCTGGGGGACATCACAACTCTTCTTT. V usage is TRDV2 and J usage is TRDJ2; 7 bases fit TRDD3. CDR1 is GEAIGNYY, CDR2 EKD, per germline. The CDR3 covers 13 residues.